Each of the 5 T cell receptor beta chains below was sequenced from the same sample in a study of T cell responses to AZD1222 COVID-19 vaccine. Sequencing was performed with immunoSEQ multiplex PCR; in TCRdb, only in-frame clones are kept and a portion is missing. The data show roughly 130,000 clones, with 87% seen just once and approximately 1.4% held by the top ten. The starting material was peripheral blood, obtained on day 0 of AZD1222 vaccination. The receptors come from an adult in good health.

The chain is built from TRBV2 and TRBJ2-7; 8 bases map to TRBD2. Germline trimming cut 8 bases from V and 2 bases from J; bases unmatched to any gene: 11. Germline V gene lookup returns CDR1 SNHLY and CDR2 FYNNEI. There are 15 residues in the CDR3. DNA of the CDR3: TGTGCCAGCGCAGGGCCGGGGGGGCCGCCCTACGAGCAGTACTTC. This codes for CASAGPGGPPYEQYF.

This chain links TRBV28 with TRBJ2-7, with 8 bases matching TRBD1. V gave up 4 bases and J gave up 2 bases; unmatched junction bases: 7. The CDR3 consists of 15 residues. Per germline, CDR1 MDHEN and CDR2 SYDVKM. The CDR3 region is CASSSYGQGPYEQYF. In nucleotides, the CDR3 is TGTGCCAGCAGTTCGTACGGACAGGGCCCCTACGAGCAGTACTTC.

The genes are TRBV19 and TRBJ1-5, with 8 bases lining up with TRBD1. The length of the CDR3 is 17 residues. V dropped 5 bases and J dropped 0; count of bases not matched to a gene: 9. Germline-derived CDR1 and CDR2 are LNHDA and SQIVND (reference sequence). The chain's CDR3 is CASSSRTGLGSNQPQHF. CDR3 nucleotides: TGTGCCAGTAGTTCCAGGACAGGGCTGGGTAGCAATCAGCCCCAGCATTTT.

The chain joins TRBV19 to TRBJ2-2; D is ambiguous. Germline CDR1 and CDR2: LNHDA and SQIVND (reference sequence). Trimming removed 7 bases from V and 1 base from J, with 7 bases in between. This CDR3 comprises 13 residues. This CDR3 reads CASIKGNTGELFF. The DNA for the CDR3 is TGTGCCAGTATTAAGGGGAACACCGGGGAGCTGTTTTTT.

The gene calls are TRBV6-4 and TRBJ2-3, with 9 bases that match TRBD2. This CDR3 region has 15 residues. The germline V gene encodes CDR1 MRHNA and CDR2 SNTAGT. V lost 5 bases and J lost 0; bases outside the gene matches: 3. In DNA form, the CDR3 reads TGTGCCAGCAGTAACGGACTAGCGAGCACAGATACGCAGTATTTT. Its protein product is CASSNGLASTDTQYF.